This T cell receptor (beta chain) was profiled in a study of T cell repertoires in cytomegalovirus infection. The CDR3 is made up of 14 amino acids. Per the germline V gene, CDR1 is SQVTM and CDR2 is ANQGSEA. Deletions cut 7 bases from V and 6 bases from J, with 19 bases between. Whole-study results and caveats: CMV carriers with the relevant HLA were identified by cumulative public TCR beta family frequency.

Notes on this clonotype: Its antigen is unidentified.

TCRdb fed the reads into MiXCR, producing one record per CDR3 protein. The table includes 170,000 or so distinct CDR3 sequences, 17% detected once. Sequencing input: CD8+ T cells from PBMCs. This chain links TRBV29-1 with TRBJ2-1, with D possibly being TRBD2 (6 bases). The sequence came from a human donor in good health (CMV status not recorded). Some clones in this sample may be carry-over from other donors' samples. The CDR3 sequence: CSAVGGRLGNEQFF. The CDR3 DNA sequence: TGCAGCGCCGTCGGAGGGAGGTTAGGCAATGAGCAGTTCTTC.